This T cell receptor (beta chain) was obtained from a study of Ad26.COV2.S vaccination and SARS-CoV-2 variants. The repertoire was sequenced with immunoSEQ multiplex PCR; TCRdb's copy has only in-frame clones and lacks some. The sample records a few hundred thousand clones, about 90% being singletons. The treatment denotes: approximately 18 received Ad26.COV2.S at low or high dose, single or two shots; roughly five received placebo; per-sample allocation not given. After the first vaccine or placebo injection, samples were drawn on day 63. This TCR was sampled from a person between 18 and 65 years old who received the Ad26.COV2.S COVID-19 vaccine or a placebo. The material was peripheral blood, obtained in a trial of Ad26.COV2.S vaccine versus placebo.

CDR3 sequence (DNA): TGTGCCAGCAGTATCGAAGGGGGCCCCTACGAGCAGTACTTC. As protein: CASSIEGGPYEQYF. V is TRBV5-4 and J is TRBJ2-7; 7 nucleotides match TRBD1. CDR1 and CDR2 from the germline V gene are SGHNT and YYREEE (reference sequence). There are 14 residues in the CDR3. With V trimmed by 5 bases and J by 2 bases, 7 bases remained unmatched.